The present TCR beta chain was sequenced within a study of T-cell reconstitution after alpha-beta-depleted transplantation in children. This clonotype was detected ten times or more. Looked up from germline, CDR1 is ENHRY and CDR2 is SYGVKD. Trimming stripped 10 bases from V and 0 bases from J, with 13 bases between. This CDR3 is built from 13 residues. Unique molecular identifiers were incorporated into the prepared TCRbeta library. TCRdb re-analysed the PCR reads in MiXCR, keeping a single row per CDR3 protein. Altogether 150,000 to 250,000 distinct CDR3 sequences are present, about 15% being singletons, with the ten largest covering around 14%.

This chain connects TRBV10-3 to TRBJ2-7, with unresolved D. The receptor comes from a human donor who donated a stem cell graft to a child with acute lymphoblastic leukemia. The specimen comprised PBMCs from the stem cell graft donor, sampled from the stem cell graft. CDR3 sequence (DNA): TGTGCCAGCGGAAGCCTACACTCCTACGAGCAGTACTTC. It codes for CASGSLHSYEQYF.